This T cell receptor (beta chain) stems from a study of CD8 T cells in ankylosing spondylitis. Whole-study results and caveats: Characteristic, it appeared, of ankylosing spondylitis blood was a TCR beta motif of several highly homologous variants.

TCRdb ran MiXCR on the 5' RACE reads and lists one entry per CDR3 protein. Of more than 400,000 distinct CDR3 sequences in the sample, over 4% were seen once. The CDR3 runs to 14 residues. J lost 7 bases, V lost 5 bases, and 8 bases had no gene match. The V gene's germline CDR1 is SEHNR and CDR2 FQNEAQ (reference sequence). To note about this clonotype: Its specificity is unknown.

The origin of this receptor is a male donor with ankylosing spondylitis. Material: blood, either unsorted or a sorted T cell fraction (not recorded which). This sequence joins TRBV7-9 and TRBJ1-2; 9 positions agree with TRBD1. CDR3 in amino acids: CASSTRDREGGYTF. As DNA, the CDR3 is TGTGCCAGCAGCACACGGGACAGGGAGGGTGGCTACACCTTC.